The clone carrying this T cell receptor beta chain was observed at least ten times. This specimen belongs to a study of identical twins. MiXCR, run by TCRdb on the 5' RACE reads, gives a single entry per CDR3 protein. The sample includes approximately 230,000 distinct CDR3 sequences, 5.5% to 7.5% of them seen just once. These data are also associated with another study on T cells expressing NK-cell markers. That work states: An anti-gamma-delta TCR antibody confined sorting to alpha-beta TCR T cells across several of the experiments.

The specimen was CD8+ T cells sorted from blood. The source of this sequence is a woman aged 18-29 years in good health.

CDR3 nucleotides: TGTGCCAGCAGCTTAGAGGCCGCGAACACTGAAGCTTTCTTT. Protein product: CASSLEAANTEAFF. This chain links TRBV11-3 with TRBJ1-1, with unresolved D. V lost 0 bases, J lost 1 base, and 6 bases lay in between. Germline V lookup: CDR1 SGHNT, CDR2 YENEEA. The CDR3 has 14 residues. Drawing the rest from reference TRBV11-3 and TRBJ1-1, the complete variable domain is EAGVVQSPRYKIIEKKQPVAFWCNPISGHNTLYWYLQNLGQGPELLIRYENEEAVDDSQLPKDRFSAERLKGVDSTLKIQPAELGDSAVYLCASSLEAANTEAFFGQGTRLTVV.